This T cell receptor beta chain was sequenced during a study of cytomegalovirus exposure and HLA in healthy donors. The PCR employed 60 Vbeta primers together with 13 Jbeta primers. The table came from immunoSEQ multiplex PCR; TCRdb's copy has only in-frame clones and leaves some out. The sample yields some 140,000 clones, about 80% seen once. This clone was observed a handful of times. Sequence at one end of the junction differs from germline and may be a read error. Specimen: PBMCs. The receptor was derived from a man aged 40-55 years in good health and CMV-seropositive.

CDR3 sequence: CASSLGGQNAEAFF. The CDR3 DNA is TGTGCCAGCAGCCTTGGGGGACAGAACGCTGAAGCTTTCTTT. The chain joins TRBV9 to TRBJ1-1; 7 bases line up with TRBD1. This CDR3 is built from 14 residues. From germline, CDR1 is SGDLS and CDR2 YYNGEE.